This T cell receptor beta chain appears in the sequencing data of a study of PD-L1 blockade in urothelial cancer. For the study at large: Atezolizumab at 1,200 mg intravenously every 3 weeks was started by patients in the mid-2010s. Reported median T cell count for blood samples was more than 140,000.

Templates that were synthetic TCR analogs were spiked into each PCR. The method was immunoSEQ multiplex PCR; TCRdb's version includes in-frame clones alone and lacks a portion of them. The data show over 45,000 clones, with 85% to 90% seen just once and roughly 20% held by the top ten. Specified time point: pretreatment peripheral blood. Patient disease was locally advanced or metastatic urothelial carcinoma. Trimming stripped 3 bases from V and 3 bases from J, with 9 bases between. The length of the CDR3 is 14 residues. Germline assignment: CDR1 MGHDK and CDR2 SYGVNS. This clonotype was sampled from a man between 60 and 75 years old with urothelial cancer. Sequencing was performed on PBMCs, taken around atezolizumab (anti-PD-L1) treatment. The chain employs TRBV25-1 and TRBJ1-5; weak D call: TRBD1 (5 bases). The CDR3 loop reads CASSDPGNNQPQHF. CDR3 in DNA: TGTGCCAGCAGTGACCCAGGGAACAATCAGCCCCAGCATTTT.